A single sample gave rise to the 22 T cell receptor beta chains below, sequenced in a study of shared clonotypes between healthy human individuals. Naivety among CD8 cells was defined by CD45RO negativity and positive CCR7 selection, thereby excluding terminally differentiated effector memory CD45RA+ cells. Using immunoSEQ multiplex PCR, the repertoire was profiled, and TCRdb retains in-frame clones only, with some absent. This table holds approximately 720,000 clones, about 90% found once. The sequenced sample consisted of naive CD8+ T cells sorted from blood. These receptors all stem from a man younger than 40 in good health.

Turning to this clone: The junction departs from germline at one end; a sequencing error may be responsible. V and J are TRBV7-7 and TRBJ2-7; weak D call: TRBD2 (6 bases). The V gene's germline CDR1 is SSHAT and CDR2 FNYEAQ (reference sequence). The CDR3 length is 13 residues. The chain's CDR3 is CASSLAVGGEQYF. CDR3 nucleotide sequence: TGTGCTAGCAGCTTAGCTGTCGGGGGCGAGCAGTACTTC.

This chain uses TRBV11-2 with TRBJ2-1, with a tentative D call TRBD2 (5 bases). Germline V lookup: CDR1 SGHAT, CDR2 FQNNGV. The CDR3 loop spans 19 amino acids. Trimming shortened V by 5 bases and J by 5 bases, and 28 bases separated the two germline ends. DNA for the CDR3: TGTGCCAGCAGCCTCCACCCCGCTGTGGGAGTTGCGTTGGACAATGAGCAGTTCTTC. Translation gives CASSLHPAVGVALDNEQFF. The whole variable domain, filled in from reference TRBV11-2 and TRBJ2-1, reads EAGVAQSPRYKIIEKRQSVAFWCNPISGHATLYWYQQILGQGPKLLIQFQNNGVVDDSQLPKDRFSAERLKGVDSTLKIQPAKLEDSAVYLCASSLHPAVGVALDNEQFFGPGTRLTVL.

CDR3 sequence (DNA): TGTGCCAGCAGCAGAGAACTGGAGGGGTTATGGGGTGAGCAGTTCTTC. Its protein product is CASSRELEGLWGEQFF. The V and J genes are TRBV7-9 and TRBJ2-1; the D gene is possibly TRBD2 (6 bases). There are 16 residues in the CDR3. Between the trimmed V and J ends, which lost 5 bases and 9 bases, there was a span of 23 bases. CDR1 is SEHNR and CDR2 is FQNEAQ in the germline V gene (reference sequence).

V is TRBV5-8 and J is TRBJ2-3; D is undetermined. The CDR3 is 12 amino acids. Germline values: CDR1 SGHTS, CDR2 YDEGEE. Trimming pared 4 bases from V and 0 bases from J, leaving 3 bases between. CDR3 nucleotides: TGTGCCAGCAGCCCTAGCACAGATACGCAGTATTTT. Protein product: CASSPSTDTQYF.

The chain combines TRBV9 with TRBJ2-1, with D hard to call. Deletions cut 4 bases from V and 3 bases from J, with 17 bases between. CDR1 and CDR2 (germline): SGDLS, YYNGEE. CDR3 length equals 16 residues. This CDR3 reads CASSPREAAFYNEQFF. The CDR3 DNA follows: TGTGCCAGCAGCCCTCGTGAGGCCGCCTTCTACAATGAGCAGTTCTTC. The full variable domain, with the rest looked up from reference TRBV9 and TRBJ2-1, is DSGVTQTPKHLITATGQRVTLRCSPRSGDLSVYWYQQSLDQGLQFLIQYYNGEERAKGNILERFSAQQFPDLHSELNLSSLELGDSALYFCASSPREAAFYNEQFFGPGTRLTVL.

V is TRBV11-2 and J is TRBJ1-2; a weak D match, TRBD1 (5 bases). Germline V gene data show CDR1 as SGHAT and CDR2 as FQNNGV. The length of the CDR3 is 12 residues. Trimming took off 5 bases at V and 6 bases at J, with 10 bases between the two ends. The chain's CDR3 is CASSGDWDGYTF. The CDR3 bases are TGTGCCAGCAGCGGGGACTGGGATGGCTACACCTTC. Supplemented by reference TRBV11-2 and TRBJ1-2, the full variable domain reads EAGVAQSPRYKIIEKRQSVAFWCNPISGHATLYWYQQILGQGPKLLIQFQNNGVVDDSQLPKDRFSAERLKGVDSTLKIQPAKLEDSAVYLCASSGDWDGYTFGSGTRLTVV.

This chain uses TRBV27 with TRBJ2-1, with TRBD2 matching 8 bases. Trimming at V came to 8 bases and at J to 7 bases, leaving 10 bases not matched to a gene. The CDR3 is 14 amino acids. The germline gives CDR1 MNHEY, CDR2 SMNVEV (reference sequence). CDR3 amino acids: CASQNSGARNEQFF. CDR3 coding DNA: TGTGCCAGCCAAAATAGCGGGGCGCGGAATGAGCAGTTCTTC.

The V gene is TRBV15, the J gene TRBJ2-2; 8 bases agree with TRBD1. Unmatched junction bases numbered 4, after V lost 0 bases and J lost 4 bases. CDR3 length: 16 amino acids. The germline V gene encodes CDR1 LNHNV and CDR2 YYDKDF (reference sequence). CDR3 sequence reads: CATSRDSQGATGELFF. In nucleotides, the CDR3 is TGTGCCACCAGCAGAGATAGTCAGGGGGCCACCGGGGAGCTGTTTTTT.

J is TRBJ2-1 and V is TRBV15; 7 bases align to TRBD2. CDR3 size: 16 residues. Losses at the gene ends were 1 base for V and 9 bases for J; bases not matched to a gene: 12. Germline V CDR1 and CDR2: LNHNV, YYDKDF (reference sequence). The CDR3 region is CATSRVAAGVGSEQFF. Here the CDR3 DNA reads TGTGCCACCAGCAGAGTTGCGGCGGGAGTTGGGAGTGAGCAGTTCTTC.

V usage is TRBV7-2 and J usage is TRBJ2-1, with D unresolved. The CDR3 extends over 13 amino acids. V lost 3 bases and J lost 5, with 8 bases in between. Germline V CDR1 and CDR2: SGHTA, FQGNSA. CDR3 loop: CASSFPPNNEQFF. The CDR3 DNA reads as TGTGCCAGCAGCTTCCCCCCCAACAATGAGCAGTTCTTC.

The chain joins TRBV18 to TRBJ2-5; D is unresolved. With 4 bases removed from V and 2 bases from J, the gap between germline ends came to 14 bases. The CDR3 has 15 residues. Germline CDR1 and CDR2: KGHSH and LQKENI. CDR3 sequence reads: CASSRLPVRQETQYF. The CDR3 nucleotides are TGTGCCAGCTCACGCTTACCAGTGCGGCAAGAGACCCAGTACTTC.

For this clone: The limits of the CDR3 on the DNA are not certain, so only TCRdb's listed CDR3 is given. V and J are TRBV21-1 and TRBJ1-3; the D call TRBD1 from the table was never checked on the DNA. TRBV21-1 is flagged as a pseudogene. The CDR3 has 17 residues if both end residues are counted. This chain's CDR3 is CASSTPGQVGSGNTIYF.

The rearrangement uses TRBV7-3 and TRBJ2-3; 11 bases match TRBD1. Per the germline V gene, CDR1 is SGHTA and CDR2 is FQGTGA. V lost 2 bases and J lost 3; bases outside the gene matches: 4. The CDR3 runs 16 residues. The CDR3 spells CASSLFGQGATDTQYF. The CDR3 DNA reads as TGTGCCAGCAGCTTATTTGGACAGGGGGCAACAGATACGCAGTATTTT.

The V gene is TRBV6-5, the J gene TRBJ1-3, with D possibly TRBD1 on 5 matching bases. Trimming shortened V by 6 bases and J by 0 bases, and 9 bases separated the two germline ends. Germline V gene data show CDR1 as MNHEY and CDR2 as SVGAGI. There are 14 residues in the CDR3. CDR3: CASRGEHSGNTIYF. CDR3 nucleotides: TGTGCCAGCAGGGGGGAACACTCTGGAAACACCATATATTTT.

The chain combines TRBV25-1 with TRBJ1-1; 9 nucleotides align to TRBD1. The germline V gene encodes CDR1 MGHDK and CDR2 SYGVNS. The CDR3 runs to 12 residues. Losses at the gene ends were 8 bases for V and 6 bases for J; bases not matched to a gene: 4. CDR3 sequence: CASGTGWAEAFF. The CDR3 nucleotides are TGTGCCAGCGGGACAGGGTGGGCTGAAGCTTTCTTT.

Here the CDR3 reads CASSPSLRGKDRETQYF. Written as DNA, the CDR3 is TGTGCCAGCAGTCCGAGCCTCAGGGGGAAAGATAGAGAGACCCAGTACTTC. This chain uses TRBV28 with TRBJ2-5; 7 nucleotides agree with TRBD1. Trimming at V came to 5 bases and at J to 4 bases, leaving 16 bases not matched to a gene. The CDR3 covers 17 residues. The germline V gene encodes CDR1 MDHEN and CDR2 SYDVKM.

This clone was counted once. The sample contains more than one DNA sequence encoding this CDR3. The chain uses TRBV7-2 and TRBJ2-7; D uncertain. This CDR3 has 12 residues. Trimming left V 4 bases short and J 2 bases short, with 6 bases between. The germline V gene has CDR1 SGHTA and CDR2 FQGNSA. The CDR3 DNA reads TGTGCCAGCAGCTCGAGACCCTACGAGCAGTACTTC. This translates into CASSSRPYEQYF.

This chain joins TRBV29-1 and TRBJ1-1, with D perhaps TRBD1 (5 bases). V dropped 7 bases and J dropped 8 bases, with 11 bases sitting between them. CDR3 size: 10 residues. Germline CDR1 is SQVTM and CDR2 is ANQGSEA. CDR3 DNA sequence: TGCAGCGCGAGACAGTCCGAAGCTTTCTTT. This encodes CSARQSEAFF.

V usage is TRBV13 and J usage is TRBJ2-1; TRBD2 aligns across 8 bases. Germline CDR1 is PRHDT and CDR2 is FYEKMQ (reference sequence). V was clipped by 5 bases and J by 3 bases; unmatched bases: 6. The CDR3 runs to 15 residues. In DNA, the CDR3 is TGTGCCAGCAGCCCCCCCGGGACTAGCTACAATGAGCAGTTCTTC. Its translation: CASSPPGTSYNEQFF.

Notes on this clone: Other nucleotide sequences from this sample produce the same CDR3. The J gene is TRBJ2-1, the V gene TRBV2; 11 bases align to TRBD2. This CDR3 comprises 15 residues. Losses at the gene ends were 6 bases for V and 4 bases for J; bases not matched to a gene: 5. CDR1 and CDR2 (germline): SNHLY, FYNNEI. This CDR3 is CASSTGTSGYNEQFF. The CDR3, as DNA: TGTGCCAGCAGCACCGGGACTAGCGGATACAATGAGCAGTTCTTC.

V and J are TRBV6-5 and TRBJ2-7; D ambiguous. Looked up from germline, CDR1 is MNHEY and CDR2 is SVGAGI. This CDR3 is built from 14 residues. Between the trimmed V and J ends, which lost 0 bases and 6 bases, there was a span of 12 bases. CDR3 DNA sequence: TGTGCCAGCAGTTACTCTCCGGAATCGGCCGAGCAGTACTTC. Protein: CASSYSPESAEQYF.

The V and J genes are TRBV27 and TRBJ2-5; D may be TRBD1 (6 bases). Germline assignment: CDR1 MNHEY and CDR2 SMNVEV (reference sequence). This CDR3 spans 14 amino acids. Trimming removed 2 bases at V and 4 bases at J, with 11 bases between. The CDR3 DNA is TGTGCCAGCAGTTTAGAAGGCAGGGGAGAGACCCAGTACTTC. This gives the protein CASSLEGRGETQYF.